Following are 19 T cell receptor beta chains from one sample sequenced in a study of T cell clones after liver transplantation. Assay used: immunoSEQ multiplex PCR; TCRdb lists only in-frame clones, some missing. The sample consists of more than 95,000 clones, less than 95% of them appearing once. Sample: CD4+ T cells from blood, taken 12 months after liver transplant. The origin of the receptors is a human patient who received a liver transplant. The graft donor may be the source of some T cells.

J is TRBJ2-7 and V is TRBV10-3; D assignment may be TRBD1 or TRBD2 (10 bases each). CDR1 and CDR2 (germline): ENHRY, SYGVKD. This CDR3 is 20 amino acids long. Between the trimmed V and J ends, which lost 6 bases and 9 bases, there was a span of 39 bases. DNA of the CDR3: TGTGCCATCAGCGCGAACCCCGGGACAGGGGCGGCTAGCGGGAGTTTAGCGCAGTACTTC. Residues: CAISANPGTGAASGSLAQYF.

V is TRBV7-9 and J is TRBJ2-7; the D call may be TRBD1 or TRBD2 (6 bases each). The germline CDR1 and CDR2 sequences are SEHNR and FQNEAQ (reference sequence). The germline V and J ends were trimmed by 5 bases and 0 bases, with 17 bases remaining between them. The CDR3 spans 16 residues. The CDR3 protein is CASSHGGSGRSYEQYF. The CDR3 DNA reads TGTGCCAGCAGCCACGGGGGCTCGGGGCGCTCCTACGAGCAGTACTTC.

V usage is TRBV6-1 and J usage is TRBJ2-7; D may be TRBD2 (6 bases). Trimming took 4 bases from V and 0 from J, leaving 7 bases between them. Germline V gene data show CDR1 as MNHNS and CDR2 as SASEGT. CDR3 length equals 13 residues. The CDR3 bases are TGTGCCAGCAGTGCCGGGAGCTCCTACGAGCAGTACTTC. It encodes CASSAGSSYEQYF.

The genes are TRBV19 and TRBJ2-6; 7 bases align to TRBD1. J gave up 0 bases and V 4 bases, and 3 bases lay outside the gene matches. CDR3 length equals 16 residues. Germline values: CDR1 LNHDA, CDR2 SQIVND (reference sequence). The DNA of the CDR3 is TGTGCCAGTAGTACAAACAGGGGCTCTGGGGCCAACGTCCTGACTTTC. It encodes CASSTNRGSGANVLTF.

The gene calls are TRBV28 and TRBJ1-3; D gene unclear. Per the germline V gene, CDR1 is MDHEN and CDR2 is SYDVKM. With 11 bases removed from V and 0 bases from J, the gap between germline ends came to 11 bases. The CDR3 has 13 amino acids. DNA of the CDR3: TGTGCCTCTGCGGCATTCTCTGGAAACACCATATATTTT. Amino acid sequence: CASAAFSGNTIYF.

V usage is TRBV10-2 and J usage is TRBJ2-3, with unresolved D. CDR1 WSHSY and CDR2 SAAADI come from the germline V gene. The CDR3 contains 12 residues. With 3 bases removed from V and 6 bases from J, the gap between germline ends came to 7 bases. This chain's CDR3 is CASSESIDTQYF. As DNA, the CDR3 is TGCGCCAGCAGTGAATCCATCGATACGCAGTATTTT.

The chain combines TRBV11-2 with TRBJ2-7; 10 bases line up with TRBD2. Germline-derived CDR1 and CDR2 are SGHAT and FQNNGV. CDR3 length: 16 residues. The J segment lost 8 bases and the V segment lost 5 bases, leaving 15 bases of the junction unmatched. The CDR3 is CASSLPPGLAMVKQYF. Here the CDR3 DNA reads TGTGCCAGCAGCCTACCCCCGGGACTAGCGATGGTGAAGCAGTACTTC.

The gene calls are TRBV7-9 and TRBJ2-5; D is unresolved. This CDR3 comprises 15 residues. Germline lookup yields CDR1 SEHNR and CDR2 FQNEAQ (reference sequence). V gave up 5 bases and J gave up 3 bases, with 16 bases separating them. The CDR3 is CASSRPRGREETQYF. CDR3 sequence (DNA): TGTGCCAGCAGCCGCCCCCGTGGACGGGAAGAGACCCAGTACTTC.

The chain joins TRBV19 to TRBJ1-2; 8 nucleotides agree with TRBD1. The V gene end was trimmed by 4 bases and the J gene end by 2 bases; junction bases not matched to a gene: 3. Germline V gene sequence: CDR1 LNHDA, CDR2 SQIVND (reference sequence). The CDR3 contains 14 residues. The DNA for the CDR3 is TGTGCCAGTAGTAACAGGGGGACCAACTATGGCTACACCTTC. Its protein is CASSNRGTNYGYTF.

The CDR3 nucleotides read TGTGCCAGCCGACCGGACCCCCCTGACACCGGGGAGCTGTTTTTT. Translation gives CASRPDPPDTGELFF. The J gene is TRBJ2-2, the V gene TRBV11-2; D is unresolved. V was cut by 8 bases and J by 3 bases, with 16 bases left in between. The CDR3 runs 15 residues. Germline CDR1 and CDR2: SGHAT and FQNNGV.

This chain connects TRBV7-8 to TRBJ1-1, with D tentatively TRBD1 (5 bases). The germline gives CDR1 SGHVS, CDR2 FQNEAQ. The CDR3 is 14 amino acids. The ends were cut back, 3 bases at V and 5 bases at J, with 13 bases in the middle. In DNA, the CDR3 is TGTGCCAGCAGCTTGAAGGCAGGGAGGACTGAAGCTTTCTTT. Protein: CASSLKAGRTEAFF. The complete variable domain, with remaining parts taken from reference TRBV7-8 and TRBJ1-1, reads GAGVSQSPRYKVAKRGQDVALRCDPISGHVSLFWYQQALGQGPEFLTYFQNEAQLDKSGLPSDRFFAERPEGSVSTLKIQRTQQEDSAVYLCASSLKAGRTEAFFGQGTRLTVV.

This chain uses TRBV5-4 with TRBJ2-6; tentative D call: TRBD1 (5 bases). This CDR3 region has 15 residues. V gave up 1 base and J gave up 4 bases, with 9 bases separating them. Per germline, CDR1 SGHNT and CDR2 YYREEE (reference sequence). The DNA of the CDR3 is TGTGCCAGCAGCTTGACAGGTGACGGGGCCAACGTCCTGACTTTC. Amino acid sequence: CASSLTGDGANVLTF.

The chain employs TRBV5-7 and TRBJ2-7; TRBD1 aligns across 11 bases. TRBV5-7 is an ORF, with its function uncertain. The CDR3 covers 13 residues. The junction had 4 bases not matched to a gene; V was cut back by 8 bases and J by 3 bases. CDR3 sequence (DNA): TGTGCCAGTCGGGACAGGGGGTACTACGAGCAGTACTTC. This gives the protein CASRDRGYYEQYF.

The V gene is TRBV7-9, the J gene TRBJ2-2, with D perhaps matching TRBD2 (6 bases). The CDR3 runs 14 residues. V lost 6 bases and J lost 3, with 11 bases in between. Germline V gene lookup returns CDR1 SEHNR and CDR2 FQNEAQ (reference sequence). CDR3 in amino acids: CASSREVDTGELFF. The CDR3 region has the DNA TGTGCCAGCAGTAGGGAGGTTGACACCGGGGAGCTGTTTTTT.

This chain links TRBV4-3 with TRBJ2-7; D is possibly TRBD1 (5 bases). The CDR3 loop spans 14 amino acids. Trimming removed 1 base at V and 5 bases at J, with 12 bases between. Germline CDR1 is LGHNA and CDR2 is YSLEER. As DNA, the CDR3 is TGCGCCAGCAGCCAAGTGCAGGGTGAGGACGAGCAGTACTTC. Protein product: CASSQVQGEDEQYF.

The sample holds one count of this clone. The genes are TRBV6-1 and TRBJ2-2; D not certain. Germline V gives CDR1 MNHNS, CDR2 SASEGT. The CDR3 is 14 amino acids. The ends were cut back, 6 bases at V and 6 bases at J, with 14 bases in the middle. CDR3 nucleotides: TGTGCCAGCAGAAGGGTCATCGAAGCCGGGGAGCTGTTTTTT. It specifies CASRRVIEAGELFF.

The CDR3 DNA reads TGTGCCAGCACCCGTGAGGCGGTGAGCACCGGGGAGCTGTTTTTT. Amino acids: CASTREAVSTGELFF. The rearrangement joins TRBV7-2 to TRBJ2-2; D unresolved. Germline V gene sequence: CDR1 SGHTA, CDR2 FQGNSA. Trimming pared 7 bases from V and 4 bases from J, leaving 16 bases between. The CDR3 sequence is 15 residues long.

V gene TRBV7-8 combines with J gene TRBJ1-4, with D tentatively TRBD1 (5 bases). Germline V gives CDR1 SGHVS, CDR2 FQNEAQ. Trimming cost V 5 bases and J 3 bases, with 22 bases left between them. The CDR3 is 18 amino acids. The CDR3 loop is CASSPKGSGAGPNEKLFF. CDR3 in DNA: TGTGCCAGCAGCCCCAAGGGGTCCGGAGCGGGGCCTAATGAAAAACTGTTTTTT.

The chain employs TRBV10-3 and TRBJ2-2; D call uncertain. The germline V gene has CDR1 ENHRY and CDR2 SYGVKD. This CDR3 spans 13 amino acids. The germline V and J ends were trimmed by 6 bases and 5 bases, with 10 bases remaining between them. The chain's CDR3 is CAIRRSETGELFF. CDR3 nucleotides: TGTGCCATCAGACGCTCAGAGACCGGGGAGCTGTTTTTT.